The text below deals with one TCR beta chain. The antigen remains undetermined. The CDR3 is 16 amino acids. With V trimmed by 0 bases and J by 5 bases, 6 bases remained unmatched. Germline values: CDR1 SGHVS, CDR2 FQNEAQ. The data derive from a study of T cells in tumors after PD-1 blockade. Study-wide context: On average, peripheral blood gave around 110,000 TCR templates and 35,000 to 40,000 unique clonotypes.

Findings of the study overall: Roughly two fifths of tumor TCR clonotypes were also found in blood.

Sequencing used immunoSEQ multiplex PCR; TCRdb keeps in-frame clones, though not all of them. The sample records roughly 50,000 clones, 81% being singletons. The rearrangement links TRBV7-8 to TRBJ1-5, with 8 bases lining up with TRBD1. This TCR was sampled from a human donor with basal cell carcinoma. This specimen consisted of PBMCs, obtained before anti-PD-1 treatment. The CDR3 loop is CASSLAETGAYQPQHF. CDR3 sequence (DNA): TGTGCCAGCAGCTTAGCTGAGACAGGGGCTTATCAGCCCCAGCATTTT. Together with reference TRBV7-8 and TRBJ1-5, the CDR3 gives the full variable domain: GAGVSQSPRYKVAKRGQDVALRCDPISGHVSLFWYQQALGQGPEFLTYFQNEAQLDKSGLPSDRFFAERPEGSVSTLKIQRTQQEDSAVYLCASSLAETGAYQPQHFGDGTRLSIL.